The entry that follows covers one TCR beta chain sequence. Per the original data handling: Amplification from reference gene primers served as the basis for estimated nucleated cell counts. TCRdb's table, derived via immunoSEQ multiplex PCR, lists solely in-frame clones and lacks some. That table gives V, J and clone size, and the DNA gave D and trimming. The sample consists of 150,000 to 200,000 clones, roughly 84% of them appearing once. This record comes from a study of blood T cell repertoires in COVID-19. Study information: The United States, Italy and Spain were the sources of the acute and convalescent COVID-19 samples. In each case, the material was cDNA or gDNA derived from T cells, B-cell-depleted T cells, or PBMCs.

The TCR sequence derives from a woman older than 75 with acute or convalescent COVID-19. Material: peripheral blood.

The CDR3 bases are TGTGCCAGCAGTACGTCCGGGTCTGGAAACACCATATATTTT. This codes for CASSTSGSGNTIYF. The chain uses TRBV6-5 and TRBJ1-3; no firm D call. The CDR3 is made up of 14 amino acids. In germline, CDR1 is MNHEY, CDR2 SVGAGI. V dropped 5 bases and J dropped 1 base, with 9 bases sitting between them.